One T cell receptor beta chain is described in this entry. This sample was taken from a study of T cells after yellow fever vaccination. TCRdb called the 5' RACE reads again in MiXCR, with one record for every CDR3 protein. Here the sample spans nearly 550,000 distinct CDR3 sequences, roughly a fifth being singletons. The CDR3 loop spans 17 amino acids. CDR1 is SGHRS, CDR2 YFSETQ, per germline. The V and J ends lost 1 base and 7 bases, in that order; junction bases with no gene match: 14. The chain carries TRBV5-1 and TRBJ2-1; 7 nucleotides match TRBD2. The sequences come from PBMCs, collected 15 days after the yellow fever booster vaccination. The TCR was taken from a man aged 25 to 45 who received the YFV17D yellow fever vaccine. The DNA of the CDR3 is TGCGCCAGCAGCTTGATGTGGGCGGGAGTGGCTGAAAATGAGCAGTTCTTC. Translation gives CASSLMWAGVAENEQFF.